Listed below are T cell receptor beta chains from one sample, sequenced in a study of post-analysis software for immune sequencing data. TCRdb used MiXCR to reprocess the PCR reads, holding one entry per CDR3 protein. The sample contains about 800,000 distinct CDR3 sequences, 25% to 30% of which appear only once. Source material: blood. The receptors originated from a girl aged 5-17 years with multiple sclerosis. Both conserved end residues are part of each CDR3. Each record gives: D gene, clone size, V gene, J gene, CDR3 DNA, CDR3 protein. D genes are given only for firm matches. Rows may omit the clone size; those that give it use once, few, many or a size class.

>TRBD1|-|TRBV29-1|TRBJ1-1
TGCAGCGTTGAAATCCGACAGGGTATTACTGAAGCTTTCTTT
CSVEIRQGITEAFF
>-|few|TRBV19|TRBJ2-1
TGTGCCAGTAGTAATCGAGGGACTCCCAATGAGCAGTTCTTC
CASSNRGTPNEQFF
>-|-|TRBV10-3|TRBJ2-5
TGTGCCACCTCAGGCAAACCGGGGTCCGACCAAGAGACCCAGTACTTC
CATSGKPGSDQETQYF
>TRBD2|-|TRBV20-1|TRBJ2-1
TGCAGTGCTCCAAGCACGACTAGCGGGCCGGACCTTACCTACAATGAGCAGTTCTTC
CSAPSTTSGPDLTYNEQFF
>TRBD2|-|TRBV5-1|TRBJ2-5
TGCGCCAGCAGCACGGCGGGAGGGGAGACCCAGTACTTC
CASSTAGGETQYF
>-|few|TRBV20-1|TRBJ1-2
TGCAGTGCTGAAACAGGGTTTGGCTACACCTTC
CSAETGFGYTF
>TRBD1|-|TRBV9|TRBJ1-2
TGTGCCAGCAGCGTAGCTCGACAGGGCTCGGGCTACACCTTC
CASSVARQGSGYTF
>-|-|TRBV7-6|TRBJ1-1
TGTGCCAGCAGGCAACAGACAGGGAACACTGAAGCTTTCTTT
CASRQQTGNTEAFF
>TRBD1|few|TRBV20-1|TRBJ1-6
TGCAGTGCTAGAGATCTCCGGACAGGGATAATCTCTTCACCCCTCCACTTT
CSARDLRTGIISSPLHF
>TRBD2|-|TRBV4-1|TRBJ2-1
TGCGCCAGCGGCCAAGGGCGGGAGAGTTGGAATGAGCAGTTCTTC
CASGQGRESWNEQFF
>-|few|TRBV7-2|TRBJ2-7
TGTGCCAGCAGCCAAGAGACAGGAATGGGGTACGAGCAGTACTTC
CASSQETGMGYEQYF
>-|-|TRBV5-1|TRBJ1-5
TGCGCCAGCAGCCATAATCAGCCCCAGCATTTT
CASSHNQPQHF
>TRBD2|few|TRBV20-1|TRBJ2-5
TGCAGTGCTAGAGGGCCCGAGGGCGGGAGGGCCAACAACCAGTACTTC
CSARGPEGGRANNQYF
>TRBD2|-|TRBV4-3|TRBJ2-3
TGCGCCAGCAGCCAATTGAGCGCGGGAGTTAGCACAGATACGCAGTATTTT
CASSQLSAGVSTDTQYF
>TRBD1|-|TRBV6-1|TRBJ2-4
TGTGCCAGCAGCTCCGGACAGGAAAGAGCCAAAAACATTCAGTACTTC
CASSSGQERAKNIQYF
>-|few|TRBV28|TRBJ2-7
TGTGCCAGCAGTTTACCCGGGACCCCAAGGGACGAGCAGTACTTC
CASSLPGTPRDEQYF
>-|many|TRBV29-1|TRBJ2-3
TGCAGCGTTGAGGGCAGGGACTCCACAGATACGCAGTATTTT
CSVEGRDSTDTQYF
>-|-|TRBV7-9|TRBJ2-7
TGTGCCAGCAGCAACAGGGCGCGCGAGCAGTACTTC
CASSNRAREQYF
>-|-|TRBV4-1|TRBJ2-3
TGCGCCAGCAGCCAACAGAGGGGGTTGACAGATACGCAGTATTTT
CASSQQRGLTDTQYF
>-|once|TRBV3-1|TRBJ1-1
TGTGCCAGCAGCCCAATTTTCGGGGGTTGGGCTGAAGCTTTCTTT
CASSPIFGGWAEAFF
>TRBD2|many|TRBV9|TRBJ2-5
TGTGCCAGCAGCGCTGCACGGGCTAGCGGGCAAGAGACCCAGTACTTC
CASSAARASGQETQYF
>-|few|TRBV7-8|TRBJ1-5
TGTGCCAGCAGCTTAGCCCCCAATAGCAATCAGCCCCAGCATTTT
CASSLAPNSNQPQHF
>-|few|TRBV28|TRBJ1-2
TGTGCCAGCATGGGTCCCGTCCGGGGGGGCTACACCTTC
CASMGPVRGGYTF
>TRBD1|-|TRBV9|TRBJ1-2
TGTGCCAGCAGCGTAGAAGCCCGAGACAGGGAGGATGGCTACACCTTC
CASSVEARDREDGYTF
>-|-|TRBV9|TRBJ2-5
TGTGCCAGCAGCGGACCCAAAGGGAAGCAGTACTTC
CASSGPKGKQYF
>TRBD1|few|TRBV7-9|TRBJ1-2
TGTGCCAGCAGCTTGACAGGGGGCCTAGGATATGGCTACACCTTC
CASSLTGGLGYGYTF
>TRBD1|few|TRBV6-6|TRBJ2-1
TGTGCCAGCAGTTACCTCGGACAGGGGCCAAACAATGAGCAGTTCTTC
CASSYLGQGPNNEQFF
>TRBD2|few|TRBV11-2|TRBJ2-3
TGTGCCAGCAGCTTAGATCTGGGACTAGCGTCCGATACGCAGTATTTT
CASSLDLGLASDTQYF
>-|few|TRBV5-5|TRBJ2-6
TGTGCCAGCAGCTTGGTGGCTCTTTTAAACTCTGGGGCCAACGTCCTGACTTTC
CASSLVALLNSGANVLTF
>TRBD2|few|TRBV20-1|TRBJ2-1
TGCAGTGCTAGAGATTCCGGGAGCTCTAGCGGGGGCAGCTCCTACAATGAGCAGTTCTTC
CSARDSGSSSGGSSYNEQFF
>TRBD2|-|TRBV4-3|TRBJ2-7
TGCGCCAGCAGCCTGTGGACTAGCGGGGCTTCCTACGAGCAGTACTTC
CASSLWTSGASYEQYF
>-|-|TRBV29-1|TRBJ1-1
TGCAGCGTTGCTACGGGGGGCGCGGACACTGAAGCTTTCTTT
CSVATGGADTEAFF
>-|-|TRBV2|TRBJ1-2
TGTGCCAGCAGTGAATACAGGGCTGACTATGGCTACACCTTC
CASSEYRADYGYTF
>-|-|TRBV29-1|TRBJ1-3
TGCAGCGTTGAAGAAGACATCTCTGGAAACACCATATATTTT
CSVEEDISGNTIYF
>-|-|TRBV29-1|TRBJ1-2
TGCAGCACCTTGGGGCCGGATGGCTACACCTTC
CSTLGPDGYTF
>-|few|TRBV3-1|TRBJ2-7
TGTGCCAGCAGCCGCCGGCACAGGAGCGCCTACGAGCAGTACTTC
CASSRRHRSAYEQYF
>-|many|TRBV6-4|TRBJ2-7
TGTGCCAGCAGTCTGAAGACTGGGTTTTCCTACGAGCAGTACTTC
CASSLKTGFSYEQYF
>-|-|TRBV4-1|TRBJ2-1
TGCGCCAGCAGCCAAGTGACGGACTTGGATGAGCAGTTCTTC
CASSQVTDLDEQFF
>-|few|TRBV20-1|TRBJ2-1
TGCAGTGCTGGGGAAGCGGTATTCTACAATGAGCAGTTCTTC
CSAGEAVFYNEQFF
>-|-|TRBV7-6|TRBJ2-3
TGTGCCAGCAGCTTAGTGTGGAGCACAGATACGCAGTATTTT
CASSLVWSTDTQYF
>-|-|TRBV7-2|TRBJ1-1
TGTGCCAGCAGCTTAGAGGCATCACGACGGACTGAAGCTTTCTTT
CASSLEASRRTEAFF
>TRBD1|few|TRBV29-1|TRBJ2-5
TGCAGCGCAGGACAGGCCGGAGAGACCCAGTACTTC
CSAGQAGETQYF
>-|-|TRBV10-3|TRBJ2-1
TGTGCCAACCGTGGGGAGGACTACAATGAGCAGTTCTTC
CANRGEDYNEQFF
>TRBD1|few|TRBV7-8|TRBJ2-5
TGTGCCAGCAGTTACAACAGGGGGGAAGGAGAGACCCAGTACTTC
CASSYNRGEGETQYF
>TRBD1|few|TRBV6-1|TRBJ2-1
TGTGCCGGCAACAGGGGGAACGGAGGCTATGAGCAGTTCTTC
CAGNRGNGGYEQFF
>TRBD2|-|TRBV7-2|TRBJ2-7
TGTGCCAGCAGCTTAGTAGCGGGGAGAGACTACGAGCAGTACTTC
CASSLVAGRDYEQYF
>TRBD1|-|TRBV5-1|TRBJ2-7
TGCGCCAGCAGCTTGTCCCCGGTGACAGGGGTCACCTACGAGCAGTACTTC
CASSLSPVTGVTYEQYF
>-|few|TRBV20-1|TRBJ1-2
TGCAGTGCAGTCGAGGTTTCGACAGGCTATGGCTACACCTTC
CSAVEVSTGYGYTF
>-|-|TRBV6-2/TRBV6-3|TRBJ2-2
TGTGCCAGCAGCCCCCGGCAAGTCGAGCTGTTTTTT
CASSPRQVELFF
>-|few|TRBV5-5|TRBJ2-2
TGTGCCAGCAGCTTAGCCTCCGGCCGGGAGCTGTTTTTT
CASSLASGRELFF
>TRBD1|-|TRBV5-1|TRBJ2-7
TGCGCCAGCAGCTCTTACCCTGACAGGGTATCCCCCTACGAGCAGTACTTC
CASSSYPDRVSPYEQYF
>-|-|TRBV5-5|TRBJ1-6
TGTGCCAGCAGCTTGACGGGGGTTTCCTATAATTCACCCCTCCACTTT
CASSLTGVSYNSPLHF
>-|-|TRBV15|TRBJ1-5
TGTGCCACCAGCACCGGACGTAGCAATCAGCCCCAGCATTTT
CATSTGRSNQPQHF
>-|-|TRBV3-1|TRBJ2-7
TGTGCCAGCAGCCTGACCCCGAGCTCTTCCTACGAGCAGTACTTC
CASSLTPSSSYEQYF
>-|-|TRBV6-1|TRBJ2-1
TGTGCCAGCAAGGTTAAAAAGGGGTCGATCGAGATGGGTGAGCAGTTCTTC
CASKVKKGSIEMGEQFF